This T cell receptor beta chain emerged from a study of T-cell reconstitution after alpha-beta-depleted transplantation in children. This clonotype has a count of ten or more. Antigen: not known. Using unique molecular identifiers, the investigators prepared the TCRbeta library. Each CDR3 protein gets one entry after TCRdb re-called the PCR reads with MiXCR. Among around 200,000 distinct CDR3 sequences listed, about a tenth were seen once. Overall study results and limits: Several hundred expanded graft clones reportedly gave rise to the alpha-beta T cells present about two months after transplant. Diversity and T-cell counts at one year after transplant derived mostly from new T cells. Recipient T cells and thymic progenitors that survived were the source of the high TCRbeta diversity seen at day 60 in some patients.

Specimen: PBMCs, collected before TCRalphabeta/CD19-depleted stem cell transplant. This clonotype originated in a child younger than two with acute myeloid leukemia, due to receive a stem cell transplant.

This CDR3 reads CSASFVNTGELFF. CDR3 DNA: TGCAGTGCCTCTTTCGTAAACACCGGGGAGCTGTTTTTT. The rearrangement links TRBV20-1 to TRBJ2-2, with D uncertain. CDR1 is DFQATT and CDR2 is SNEGSKA in the germline V gene (reference sequence). The CDR3 length is 13 residues. Trimming left V 6 bases short and J 2 bases short, with 10 bases between.